One sample yielded the 22 T cell receptor beta chains listed below, sequenced in a study of CD8 T cells in ankylosing spondylitis. Overall study findings and caveats: Made up of fewer than ten highly homologous variants, a TCR beta motif appeared characteristic of ankylosing spondylitis blood.

Their antigens remain unidentified. TCRdb redid the calling of the 5' RACE reads with MiXCR, one entry per CDR3 protein. The repertoire consists of around 140,000 distinct CDR3 sequences, with 17% occurring once and the leading ten covering about 30%. Material: blood, either unsorted or a sorted T cell fraction (not recorded which). All receptors derive from a male donor with ankylosing spondylitis.

The table lists this clonotype with a few counts. The rearrangement links TRBV7-6 to TRBJ2-3; TRBD2 matches 7 bases. Germline assignment: CDR1 SGHVS and CDR2 FNYEAQ. The CDR3 is 15 amino acids. V shed 5 bases, J shed 2 bases, and the junction held 7 bases outside the gene matches. The CDR3 protein is CASSRGAGNTDTQYF. CDR3 coding DNA: TGTGCCAGCAGCCGAGGAGCGGGAAACACAGATACGCAGTATTTT.

This clonotype was counted many times. The chain recombines TRBV6-1 with TRBJ1-2; D possibly corresponds to TRBD1 (6 bases). The CDR3 totals 15 residues. In germline, CDR1 is MNHNS, CDR2 SASEGT. V lost 0 bases, J lost 5 bases, and 13 bases lay in between. The CDR3 DNA is TGTGCCAGCAGTGAAGCGAGAGGGGGGAAATATGGCTACACCTTC. Its protein product is CASSEARGGKYGYTF.

The V and J genes are TRBV7-9 and TRBJ2-5, with D unclear. The CDR3 has 14 amino acids. The germline V gene encodes CDR1 SEHNR and CDR2 FQNEAQ (reference sequence). Trimming cost V 5 bases and J 2 bases, with 12 bases left between them. The CDR3 protein is CASSPHPPQETQYF. The CDR3 coding sequence is TGTGCCAGCAGCCCACATCCTCCACAAGAGACCCAGTACTTC.

J is TRBJ2-7 and V is TRBV2; D ambiguous. Germline CDR1 is SNHLY and CDR2 is FYNNEI. The ends were cut back, 2 bases at V and 0 bases at J, with 8 bases in the middle. This CDR3 region has 14 residues. The CDR3 nucleotides read TGTGCCAGCAGTGAAACATGGGACTCCTACGAGCAGTACTTC. Translating gives CASSETWDSYEQYF.

The genes are TRBV11-1 and TRBJ2-7; 8 bases match TRBD1. The CDR3 extends over 19 amino acids. V was pared by 5 bases and J by 3 bases, with 21 bases of the junction left unmatched. In germline, CDR1 is SGHAT, CDR2 FQDESV (reference sequence). CDR3 protein: CASSPTVSTGAGRRYEQYF. CDR3 DNA: TGTGCCAGCAGCCCGACCGTGTCGACAGGGGCTGGTCGACGCTACGAGCAGTACTTC.

This chain joins TRBV7-6 and TRBJ2-1; TRBD2 aligns across 12 bases. This CDR3 is built from 17 residues. The germline V gene encodes CDR1 SGHVS and CDR2 FNYEAQ. The J segment lost 8 bases and the V segment lost 1 base, leaving 9 bases of the junction unmatched. The CDR3 loop is CASSLGQTSGSSYEQFF. The CDR3 DNA follows: TGTGCCAGCAGCTTAGGACAGACTAGCGGGAGTAGCTATGAGCAGTTCTTC.

In this sample, this clonotype turned up a few times. The chain is built from TRBV3-1 and TRBJ2-7; the match to TRBD2 covers 9 bases. CDR3 size: 18 residues. CDR1 and CDR2 (germline): LGHDT, YNNKEL (reference sequence). The V and J ends lost 3 bases and 4 bases, in that order; junction bases with no gene match: 16. CDR3 in DNA: TGTGCCAGCAGCCACCTATCTAGCTGGCGGGAGGGCCCATACGAGCAGTACTTC. This encodes CASSHLSSWREGPYEQYF.

This clonotype was seen only once. The chain employs TRBV29-1 and TRBJ1-2; 8 bases fit TRBD1. From germline, CDR1 is SQVTM and CDR2 ANQGSEA. The junction had 7 bases not matched to a gene; V was cut back by 3 bases and J by 4 bases. This CDR3 has 14 amino acids. CDR3 nucleotide sequence: TGCAGCGTTGAGGATCCTGACAGGGGCTATGGCTACACCTTC. Protein sequence: CSVEDPDRGYGYTF.

In this sample, this clonotype turned up a few times. The chain couples TRBV6-5 to TRBJ2-7, with 7 bases lining up with TRBD2. In germline, CDR1 is MNHEY, CDR2 SVGAGI. With V trimmed by 0 bases and J by 1 base, 0 bases remained unmatched. The CDR3 loop spans 14 amino acids. The CDR3 reads CASSYSRGSYEQYF. Written as DNA, the CDR3 is TGTGCCAGCAGTTACTCGCGGGGGTCCTACGAGCAGTACTTC.

In its sample, this clonotype was seen a few times. This chain links TRBV3-1 with TRBJ2-2; D is undetermined. The CDR3 has 12 residues. Trimming took off 8 bases at V and 5 bases at J, with 9 bases between the two ends. Germline V gives CDR1 LGHDT, CDR2 YNNKEL (reference sequence). CDR3 nucleotide sequence: TGTGCCAGCGGCCTGGATACCGGGGAGCTGTTTTTT. This sequence encodes CASGLDTGELFF.

The chain has TRBV4-1 and TRBJ2-2; no firm D call. V was pared by 0 bases and J by 6 bases, with 8 bases between. Germline CDR1 reads MGHRA; CDR2 reads YSYEKL. The CDR3 is 14 residues long. In nucleotides, the CDR3 is TGCGCCAGCAGCCAAGATCGTGGTTCCGGGGAGCTGTTTTTT. Its protein product is CASSQDRGSGELFF.

This clonotype was found a few times. This chain joins TRBV7-8 and TRBJ2-1; 12 bases are shared with TRBD2. The CDR3 consists of 17 residues. J gave up 1 base and V 5 bases, and 6 bases lay outside the gene matches. Germline CDR1 and CDR2: SGHVS and FQNEAQ. The DNA for the CDR3 is TGTGCCAGCAGCGAAACCCTAGCGGGGGGGTCCTACAATGAGCAGTTCTTC. The encoded protein is CASSETLAGGSYNEQFF.

V and J are TRBV7-2 and TRBJ1-5, with D perhaps matching TRBD1 (6 bases). With 1 base removed from V and 1 base from J, the gap between germline ends came to 8 bases. The CDR3 spans 15 residues. The germline CDR1 and CDR2 sequences are SGHTA and FQGNSA. The CDR3 bases are TGTGCCAGCAGCTTAGTCCAGGGGAGCAATCAGCCCCAGCATTTT. This encodes CASSLVQGSNQPQHF.

This clonotype was counted a single time. This may arise from a read error, as a much more abundant clone is one base away. This chain joins TRBV7-9 and TRBJ2-7, with D tentatively TRBD2 (5 bases). This CDR3 spans 14 amino acids. Germline V gene lookup returns CDR1 SEHNR and CDR2 FQNEAQ (reference sequence). CDR3 residues: CANSIDYIAYEQYF. In DNA, the CDR3 is TGTGCCAACAGCATTGACTACATTGCCTACGAGCAGTACTTC.

This clonotype has just a few counts. The V call is TRBV4-1, the J call TRBJ2-7; D not resolved. This CDR3 has 15 residues. Per the germline V gene, CDR1 is MGHRA and CDR2 is YSYEKL. Trimming cost V 1 base and J 1 base, with 11 bases left between them. The CDR3 DNA follows: TGCGCCAGCAGCCAAGGCCGGGCACAATCCTACGAGCAGTACTTC. Protein sequence: CASSQGRAQSYEQYF.

The genes are TRBV9 and TRBJ1-1; D gene ambiguous. The CDR3 extends over 15 amino acids. Trimming cost V 0 bases and J 0 bases, with 9 bases left between them. Germline CDR1 and CDR2: SGDLS and YYNGEE. The CDR3 coding sequence is TGTGCCAGCAGCGTAGTTGGGGATATGAACACTGAAGCTTTCTTT. Its translation: CASSVVGDMNTEAFF.

This clonotype was counted at least ten times. The chain has TRBV4-3 and TRBJ2-5, with 7 bases that match TRBD2. V lost 3 bases to trimming and J lost 2 bases; unmatched junction nucleotides: 6. There are 15 residues in the CDR3. CDR1 and CDR2 (germline): LGHNA, YSLEER. The CDR3 nucleotides read TGCGCCAGCAGCCATTTGCGGGGGTCGCAAGAGACCCAGTACTTC. Amino acids: CASSHLRGSQETQYF.

V is TRBV3-1 and J is TRBJ2-2, with D unclear. The V and J ends lost 1 base and 1 base respectively, with 7 bases between them. Per the germline V gene, CDR1 is LGHDT and CDR2 is YNNKEL (reference sequence). This CDR3 is built from 15 residues. CDR3 protein: CASSQARGNTGELFF. The CDR3 DNA sequence: TGTGCCAGCAGCCAAGCTAGAGGGAACACCGGGGAGCTGTTTTTT.

This clonotype turned up a few times. This chain joins TRBV19 and TRBJ2-2; D not resolved. In germline, CDR1 is LNHDA, CDR2 SQIVND (reference sequence). V was trimmed by 1 base and J by 5 bases, leaving 11 bases between them. This CDR3 is built from 15 residues. In nucleotides, the CDR3 is TGTGCCAGTAGTATAGCGGCCAGCCTTACCGGGGAGCTGTTTTTT. Translation: CASSIAASLTGELFF.

This clonotype was recorded a few times. The V gene is TRBV5-6, the J gene TRBJ2-7; 7 bases agree with TRBD1. The junction had 5 bases not matched to a gene; V was cut back by 1 base and J by 4 bases. Germline V gives CDR1 SGHDT, CDR2 YYEEEE. This CDR3 spans 14 amino acids. The CDR3 nucleotides read TGTGCCAGCAGCTTGTCGACAGGGATGTACGAGCAGTACTTC. Translated, it gives CASSLSTGMYEQYF.

The CDR3 spells CASVGAGDTEAFF. CDR3 bases: TGTGCCAGCGTAGGGGCTGGGGACACTGAAGCTTTCTTT. The J gene is TRBJ1-1, the V gene TRBV7-9, with D perhaps TRBD1 (5 bases). This CDR3 has 13 amino acids. Per the germline V gene, CDR1 is SEHNR and CDR2 is FQNEAQ (reference sequence). Trimming pared 8 bases from V and 3 bases from J, leaving 13 bases between.

The genes are TRBV6-2 or TRBV6-3 and TRBJ2-1, with TRBD2 as a possible D gene (5 bases). V shed 3 bases and J shed 9 bases, with 6 bases lying between them. The V gene's germline CDR1 is MNHEY and CDR2 SVGEGT. The length of the CDR3 is 11 residues. The CDR3 reads CASSYGSEQFF. DNA of the CDR3: TGTGCCAGCAGTTATGGGAGTGAGCAGTTCTTC.